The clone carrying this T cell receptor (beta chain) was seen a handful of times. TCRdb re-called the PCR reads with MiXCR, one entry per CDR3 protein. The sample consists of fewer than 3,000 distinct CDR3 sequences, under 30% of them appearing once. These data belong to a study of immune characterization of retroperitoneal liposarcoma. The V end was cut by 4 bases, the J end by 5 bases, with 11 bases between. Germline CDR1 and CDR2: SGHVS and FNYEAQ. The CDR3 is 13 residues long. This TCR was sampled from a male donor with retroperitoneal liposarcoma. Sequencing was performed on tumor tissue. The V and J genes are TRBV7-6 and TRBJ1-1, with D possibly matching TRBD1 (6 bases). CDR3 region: CASSSQGGTEAFF. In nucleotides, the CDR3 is TGTGCCAGCAGCTCACAGGGTGGGACTGAAGCTTTCTTT.